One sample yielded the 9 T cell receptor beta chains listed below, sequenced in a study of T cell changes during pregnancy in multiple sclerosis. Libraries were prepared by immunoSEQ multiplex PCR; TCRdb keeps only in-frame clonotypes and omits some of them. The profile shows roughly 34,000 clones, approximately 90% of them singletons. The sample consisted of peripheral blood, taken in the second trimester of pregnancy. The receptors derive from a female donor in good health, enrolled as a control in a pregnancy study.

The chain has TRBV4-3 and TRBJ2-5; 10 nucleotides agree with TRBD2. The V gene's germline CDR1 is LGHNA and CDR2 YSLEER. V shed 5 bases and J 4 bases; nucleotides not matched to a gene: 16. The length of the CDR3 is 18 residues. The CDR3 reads CASSLGLAFSPLRETQYF. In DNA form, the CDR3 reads TGCGCCAGCAGCTTGGGACTAGCGTTCTCCCCTCTTCGAGAGACCCAGTACTTC.

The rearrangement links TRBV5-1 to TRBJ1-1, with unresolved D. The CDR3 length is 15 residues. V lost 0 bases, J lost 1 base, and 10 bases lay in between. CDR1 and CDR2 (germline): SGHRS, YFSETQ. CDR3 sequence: CASSLDLGKNTEAFF. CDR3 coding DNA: TGCGCCAGCAGCTTGGACCTCGGGAAGAACACTGAAGCTTTCTTT.

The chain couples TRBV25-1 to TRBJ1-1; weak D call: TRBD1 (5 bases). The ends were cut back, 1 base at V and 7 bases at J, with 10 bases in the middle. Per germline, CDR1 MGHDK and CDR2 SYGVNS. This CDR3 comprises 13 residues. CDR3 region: CASSEWAQGEAFF. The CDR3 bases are TGTGCCAGCAGTGAATGGGCTCAGGGTGAAGCTTTCTTT. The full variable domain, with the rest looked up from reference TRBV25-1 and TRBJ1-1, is EADIYQTPRYLVIGTGKKITLECSQTMGHDKMYWYQQDPGMELHLIHYSYGVNSTEKGDLSSESTVSRIRTEHFPLTLESARPSHTSQYLCASSEWAQGEAFFGQGTRLTVV.

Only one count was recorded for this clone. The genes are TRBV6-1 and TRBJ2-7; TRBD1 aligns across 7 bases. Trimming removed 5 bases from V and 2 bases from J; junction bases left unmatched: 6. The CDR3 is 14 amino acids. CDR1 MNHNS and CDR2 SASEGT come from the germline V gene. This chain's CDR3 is CASSPWDSTYEQYF. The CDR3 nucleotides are TGTGCCAGCAGTCCATGGGACAGCACCTACGAGCAGTACTTC.

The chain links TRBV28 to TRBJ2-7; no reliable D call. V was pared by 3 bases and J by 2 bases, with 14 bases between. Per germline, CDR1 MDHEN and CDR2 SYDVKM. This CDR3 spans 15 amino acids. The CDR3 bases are TGTGCCAGCAGTTTTCGGCTAGGCGGCACCTACGAGCAGTACTTC. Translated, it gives CASSFRLGGTYEQYF.

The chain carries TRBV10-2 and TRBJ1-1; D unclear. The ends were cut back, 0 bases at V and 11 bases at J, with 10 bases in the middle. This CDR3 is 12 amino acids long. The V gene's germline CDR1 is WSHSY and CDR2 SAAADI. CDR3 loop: CASSESAPRAFF. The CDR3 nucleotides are TGCGCCAGCAGTGAGTCAGCCCCTCGGGCTTTCTTT.

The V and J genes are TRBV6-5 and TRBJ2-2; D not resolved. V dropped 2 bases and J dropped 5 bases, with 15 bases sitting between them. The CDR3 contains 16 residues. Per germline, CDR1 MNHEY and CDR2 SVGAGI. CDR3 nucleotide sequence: TGTGCCAGCAGTTACGGCGCCTTCCTCAGGACCGGGGAGCTGTTTTTT. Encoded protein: CASSYGAFLRTGELFF.

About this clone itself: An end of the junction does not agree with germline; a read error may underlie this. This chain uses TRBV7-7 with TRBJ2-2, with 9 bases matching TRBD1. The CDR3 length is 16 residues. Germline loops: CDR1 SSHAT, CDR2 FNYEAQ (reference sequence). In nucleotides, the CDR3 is TGTGCTAGCAGCTCAGGACAGGGGTCGAACACCGGGGAGCTGTTTTTT. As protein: CASSSGQGSNTGELFF.

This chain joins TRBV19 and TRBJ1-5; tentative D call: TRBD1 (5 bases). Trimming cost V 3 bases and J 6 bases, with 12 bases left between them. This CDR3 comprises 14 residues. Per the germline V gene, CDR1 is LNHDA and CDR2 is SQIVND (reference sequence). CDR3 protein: CASSMVGVGQPQHF. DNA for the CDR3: TGTGCCAGTAGTATGGTAGGGGTGGGTCAGCCCCAGCATTTT.